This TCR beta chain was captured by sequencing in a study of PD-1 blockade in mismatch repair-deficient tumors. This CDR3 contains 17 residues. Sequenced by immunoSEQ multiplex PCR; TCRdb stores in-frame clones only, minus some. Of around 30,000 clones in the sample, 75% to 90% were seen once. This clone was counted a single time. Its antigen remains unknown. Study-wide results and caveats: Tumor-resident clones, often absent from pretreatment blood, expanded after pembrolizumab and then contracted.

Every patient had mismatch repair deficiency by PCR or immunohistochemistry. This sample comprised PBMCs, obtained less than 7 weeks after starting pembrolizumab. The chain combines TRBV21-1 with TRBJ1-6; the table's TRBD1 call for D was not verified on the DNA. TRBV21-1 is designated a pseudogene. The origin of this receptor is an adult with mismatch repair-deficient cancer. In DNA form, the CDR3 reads TGTGTACCCCGAAAGGGTCATCCGGGACAGGATTCATCACCCCTCCACTTT. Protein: CVPRKGHPGQDSSPLHF.